Presented here are 5 T cell receptor beta chains from one specimen sequenced in a study of cytotoxic CD8 clonotypes in ibrutinib-treated CLL. Clones were sequenced by immunoSEQ multiplex PCR, and TCRdb holds only the in-frame ones, with some missing. The data contain around 91,000 clones, around 83% of them singletons. The material was PBMCs, obtained before ibrutinib treatment. These receptors all come from a human donor with chronic lymphocytic leukemia.

The J gene is TRBJ1-2, the V gene TRBV19, with 10 bases fitting TRBD1. Germline V lookup: CDR1 LNHDA, CDR2 SQIVND (reference sequence). The V segment lost 4 bases and the J segment 4 bases; nucleotides outside the gene matches: 6. The CDR3 runs 15 residues. CDR3 in DNA: TGTGCCAGTAGTAAGGGGACAGGGGTCGCCTATGGCTACACCTTC. Encoded protein: CASSKGTGVAYGYTF. Looking up the rest from reference TRBV19 and TRBJ1-2 gives the full variable domain: DGGITQSPKYLFRKEGQNVTLSCEQNLNHDAMYWYRQDPGQGLRLIYYSQIVNDFQKGDIAEGYSVSREKKESFPLTVTSAQKNPTAFYLCASSKGTGVAYGYTFGSGTRLTVV.

V is TRBV5-1 and J is TRBJ2-7, with 12 bases identical to TRBD1. This CDR3 has 15 amino acids. CDR1 is SGHRS, CDR2 YFSETQ, per germline. The J segment lost 0 bases and the V segment lost 4 bases, leaving 2 bases of the junction unmatched. CDR3 protein: CASSPGQGASYEQYF. In DNA, the CDR3 is TGCGCCAGCAGCCCGGGACAGGGGGCCTCCTACGAGCAGTACTTC. The full variable domain, with the rest looked up from reference TRBV5-1 and TRBJ2-7, is KAGVTQTPRYLIKTRGQQVTLSCSPISGHRSVSWYQQTPGQGLQFLFEYFSETQRNKGNFPGRFSGRQFSNSRSEMNVSTLELGDSALYLCASSPGQGASYEQYFGPGTRLTVT.

V gene TRBV4-2 combines with J gene TRBJ2-7, with no clear D. Trimming took 3 bases from V and 0 from J, leaving 15 bases between them. The CDR3 loop spans 16 amino acids. CDR1 LGHNA and CDR2 YNFKEQ come from the germline V gene. The chain's CDR3 is CASSQKPQDGSYEQYF. CDR3 in DNA: TGTGCCAGCAGCCAGAAACCTCAGGACGGCTCCTACGAGCAGTACTTC.

The chain recombines TRBV2 with TRBJ2-1, with 7 bases that match TRBD1. The length of the CDR3 is 15 residues. V dropped 7 bases and J dropped 4; count of bases not matched to a gene: 10. The V gene's germline CDR1 is SNHLY and CDR2 FYNNEI. The CDR3 DNA follows: TGTGCCAGCAATGTCCGGACAGGAGATTACAATGAGCAGTTCTTC. This encodes CASNVRTGDYNEQFF.

V is TRBV6-5 and J is TRBJ2-7, with 7 bases identical to TRBD1. Trimming removed 2 bases from V and 2 bases from J; junction bases left unmatched: 9. There are 16 residues in the CDR3. The V gene's germline CDR1 is MNHEY and CDR2 SVGAGI. The DNA for the CDR3 is TGTGCCAGCAGTTACAGACCAGGGGGTCGCCCCTACGAGCAGTACTTC. Residues: CASSYRPGGRPYEQYF.